This TCR beta chain was recovered during a study of Graves' ophthalmopathy and Graves' hyperthyroidism (dated by TCRdb to between 2018 and 2020). A note on the overall study: Peripheral blood was collected at initial diagnosis, before any treatment. To explore V-J signatures distinguishing ophthalmopathy from hyperthyroidism, a discovery set of more than 95 patients (more than 40 ophthalmopathy, over 55 stable hyperthyroidism) was enrolled. T-cell repertoires of thyroid tissue and blood were compared in 5 or 6 hyperthyroidism patients. The study used signatures of the TCR beta repertoire to tell Graves' ophthalmopathy apart from Graves' hyperthyroidism and to predict which patients would progress to ophthalmopathy. The 75 to 100 discovery patients were divided at random into training and test sets in a 7:3 ratio. For independent validation, a separate cohort was made up of approximately 19 hyperthyroidism patients plus 17 patients who later progressed from hyperthyroidism to ophthalmopathy. After sampling, hyperthyroidism patients received methimazole starting at 30 mg daily, and ophthalmopathy patients received high-dose intravenous methylprednisolone. In total, around 130 blood samples were TCR-sequenced: some 40 ophthalmopathy, approximately 75 hyperthyroidism and some 17 hyperthyroidism-to-ophthalmopathy patients. Study-wide conclusions, independent of this receptor: No statistical method was used to predetermine the sample size, and group allocation was not hidden from the investigators. In cross-validation, the 13-signature model distinguished ophthalmopathy from stable hyperthyroidism with approximately 90% sensitivity and roughly 81% specificity, while in the test set the corresponding values were about 80% and 75%. In validation, the model predicted ophthalmopathy progression with 70.59% sensitivity and about 73% specificity; about a dozen predicted patients were CT-confirmed with GO in a median of around 6.5 months. Among expanded thyroid clonotypes with frequency above 0.001, most also showed up in blood, which suggests that blood repertoires may reflect the thyroid immune response.

This clonotype was seen many times. Its antigen is currently not known. No much larger clone is present one base from it, and per-base qualities are unavailable. CDR1 and CDR2, per the germline V gene, are MDHEN and SYDVKM. V and J lose 5 bases and 3 bases, and a span of 16 bases separates them. The CDR3 runs 15 residues from the cysteine to the phenylalanine. Just the 45-base CDR3 DNA is kept, in frame starting at base 1. TCR beta CDR3 regions were amplified from RNA transcripts for repertoire sequencing. The first round was an RT-PCR using HTBI primers with the Qiagen OneStep RT-PCR kit, and this first round was followed by a second-round multiplex PCR, then size selection and purification. Libraries were sequenced on an Illumina HiSeq2000 using paired-end 100 bp reads. Per the source publication's procedure: SOAPnuke was used to process the reads, throwing out any read that had adapters, had uncalled bases, had a mean Phred below 15, or lacked an exact constant-primer or identifier match. COPE v1.2.5 was used to merge high-quality paired reads. Clonotypes were defined as unique nucleotide sequences and were aligned to IMGT TRB V, D and J references using MiTCR v1.1. The analysis was limited to V-J combinations with a frequency above 0.0001, which together covered over 99% of the repertoires. A TCR clonal expansion and chaos score per V-J combination was defined as the ratio of F50 clonal expansion to chaos observed in the TCRdist matrix. Welch's t-statistics and random forest were used to reduce features to 10 to 15 V-J combinations, which were fed into a naive Bayes classifier. The similarity between thyroid and blood repertoires was quantified using the Morisita-Horn index. In-frame beta chains were kept once TCRdb had trimmed the public reads at Q25 with fastp and called clones with MiXCR. Each entry merges the rows of one CDR3 protein and shows their most common DNA and genes. The V and J calls and clone size come from TCRdb's table, not from the authors' own analysis. This sample holds about 620,000 distinct CDR3 sequences; 20% to 25% were observed only once. Around 7% of the sample rests with the top ten.

Hyperthyroidism was considered stable if no progression to ophthalmopathy occurred within 18 months of follow-up. Patients with hyperthyroidism were aged 18 to 65 years, had been newly diagnosed, and had a disease duration of less than 2 months. Patients with other autoimmune diseases, uncontrolled infections, pregnancy or lactation were excluded. Diagnosis was based on clinical symptoms, serum thyroxine, TRAb, thyroid ultrasound and orbital computed tomography. PBMCs were isolated from 7.5 to 10 ml of fresh peripheral blood by Ficoll-Paque density gradient centrifugation. Total RNA was extracted using Trizol reagent, and RNA quality was checked on an Agilent 2100 Bioanalyzer.

Sequencing was performed on peripheral blood. This chain is built from TRBV28 and TRBJ1-1, with TRBD1 as a weak D call on 6 bases. This sequence originates from a woman under 30 with stable Graves' hyperthyroidism. Some clones in this sample may be carry-over from other donors' samples. Donor details come from another sample of the same person, matched by shared clones. The nucleotide sequence reads TGTGCCAGCAGTACCTCACAGGGCTCCTACACTGAAGCTTTCTTT. This gives the protein CASSTSQGSYTEAFF.